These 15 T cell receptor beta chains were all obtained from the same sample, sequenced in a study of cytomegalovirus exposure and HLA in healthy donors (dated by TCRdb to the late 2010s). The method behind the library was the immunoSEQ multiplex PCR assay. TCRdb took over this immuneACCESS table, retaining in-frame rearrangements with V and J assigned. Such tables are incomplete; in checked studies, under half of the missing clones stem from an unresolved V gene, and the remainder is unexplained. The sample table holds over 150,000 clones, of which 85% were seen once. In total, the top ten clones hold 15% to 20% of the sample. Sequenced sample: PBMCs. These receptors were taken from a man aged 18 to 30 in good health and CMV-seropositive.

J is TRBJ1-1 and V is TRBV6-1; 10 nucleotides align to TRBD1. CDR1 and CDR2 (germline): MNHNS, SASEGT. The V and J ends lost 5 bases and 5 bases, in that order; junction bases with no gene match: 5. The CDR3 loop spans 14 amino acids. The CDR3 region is CASSSRTGGTEAFF. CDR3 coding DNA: TGTGCCAGCAGTTCGAGGACAGGGGGAACTGAAGCTTTCTTT.

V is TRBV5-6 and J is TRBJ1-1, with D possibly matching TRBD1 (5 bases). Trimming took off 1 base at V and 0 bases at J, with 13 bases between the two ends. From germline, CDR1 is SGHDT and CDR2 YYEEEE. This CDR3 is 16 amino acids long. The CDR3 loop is CASSLLPEGMNTEAFF. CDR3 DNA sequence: TGTGCCAGCAGCTTGCTCCCGGAGGGGATGAACACTGAAGCTTTCTTT.

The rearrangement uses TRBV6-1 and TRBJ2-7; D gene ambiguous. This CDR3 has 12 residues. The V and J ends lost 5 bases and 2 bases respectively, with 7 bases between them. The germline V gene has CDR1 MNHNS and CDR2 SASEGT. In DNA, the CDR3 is TGTGCCAGCAGTTCCACACCCTACGAGCAGTACTTC. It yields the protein CASSSTPYEQYF.

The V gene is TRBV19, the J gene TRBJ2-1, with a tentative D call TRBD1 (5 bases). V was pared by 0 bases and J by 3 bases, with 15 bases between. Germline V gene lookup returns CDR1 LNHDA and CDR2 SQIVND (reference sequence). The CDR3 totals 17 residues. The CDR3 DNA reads TGTGCCAGTAGTATAGACTGGGGCTTAACAGACTACAATGAGCAGTTCTTC. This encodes CASSIDWGLTDYNEQFF.

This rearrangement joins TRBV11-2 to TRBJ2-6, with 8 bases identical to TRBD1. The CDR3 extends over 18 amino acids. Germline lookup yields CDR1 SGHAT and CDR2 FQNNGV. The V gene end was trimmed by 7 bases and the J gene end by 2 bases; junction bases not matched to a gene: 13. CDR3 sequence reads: CASTPRRQGAAGANVLTF. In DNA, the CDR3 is TGTGCCAGCACCCCACGTAGGCAGGGGGCTGCTGGGGCCAACGTCCTGACTTTC.

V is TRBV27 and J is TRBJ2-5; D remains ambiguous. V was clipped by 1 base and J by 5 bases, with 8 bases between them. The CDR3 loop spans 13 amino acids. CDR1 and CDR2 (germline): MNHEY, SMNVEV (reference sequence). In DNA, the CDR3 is TGTGCCAGCAGTTTATTCGAACGGGAGACCCAGTACTTC. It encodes CASSLFERETQYF.

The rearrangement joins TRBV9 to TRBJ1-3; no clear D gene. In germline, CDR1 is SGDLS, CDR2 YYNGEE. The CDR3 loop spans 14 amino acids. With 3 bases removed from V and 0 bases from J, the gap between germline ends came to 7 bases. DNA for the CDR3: TGTGCCAGCAGCGACGTAGTCTCTGGAAACACCATATATTTT. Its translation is CASSDVVSGNTIYF.

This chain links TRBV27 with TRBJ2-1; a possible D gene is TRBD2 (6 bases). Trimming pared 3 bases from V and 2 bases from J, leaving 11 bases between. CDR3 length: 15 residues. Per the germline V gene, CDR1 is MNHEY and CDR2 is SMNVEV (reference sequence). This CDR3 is CASSLGLPTYNEQFF. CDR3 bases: TGTGCCAGCAGTTTGGGACTGCCGACCTACAATGAGCAGTTCTTC.

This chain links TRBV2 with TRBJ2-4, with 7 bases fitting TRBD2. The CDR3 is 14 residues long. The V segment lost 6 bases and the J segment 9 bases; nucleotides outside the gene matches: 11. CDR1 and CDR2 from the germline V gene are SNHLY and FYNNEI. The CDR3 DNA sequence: TGTGCCAGCAGCCTTTTGCGGGAGAAGGGCATTCAGTACTTC. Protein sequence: CASSLLREKGIQYF.

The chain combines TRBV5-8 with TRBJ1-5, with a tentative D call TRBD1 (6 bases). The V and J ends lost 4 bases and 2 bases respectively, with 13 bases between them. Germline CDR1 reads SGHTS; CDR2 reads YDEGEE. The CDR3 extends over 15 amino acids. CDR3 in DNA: TGTGCCAGCAGCGCAGGACAGTTGGGCAATCAGCCCCAGCATTTT. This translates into CASSAGQLGNQPQHF.

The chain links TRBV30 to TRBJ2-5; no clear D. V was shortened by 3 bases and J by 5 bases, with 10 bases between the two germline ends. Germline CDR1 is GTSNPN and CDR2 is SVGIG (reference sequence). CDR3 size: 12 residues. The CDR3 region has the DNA TGTGCCTGGAGCCTACGGTGGGAGACCCAGTACTTC. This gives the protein CAWSLRWETQYF.

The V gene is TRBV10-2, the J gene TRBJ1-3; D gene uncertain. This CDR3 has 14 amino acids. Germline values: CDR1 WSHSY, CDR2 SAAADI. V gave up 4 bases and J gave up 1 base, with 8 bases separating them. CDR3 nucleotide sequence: TGCGCCAGCAGTGCAGACAAATCTGGAAACACCATATATTTT. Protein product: CASSADKSGNTIYF.

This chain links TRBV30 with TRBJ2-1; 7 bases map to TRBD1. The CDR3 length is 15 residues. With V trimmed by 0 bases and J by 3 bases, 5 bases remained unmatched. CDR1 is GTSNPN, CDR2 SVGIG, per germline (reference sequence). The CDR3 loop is CAWSVRGGSYNEQFF. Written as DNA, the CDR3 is TGTGCCTGGAGTGTACGAGGGGGCAGCTACAATGAGCAGTTCTTC.

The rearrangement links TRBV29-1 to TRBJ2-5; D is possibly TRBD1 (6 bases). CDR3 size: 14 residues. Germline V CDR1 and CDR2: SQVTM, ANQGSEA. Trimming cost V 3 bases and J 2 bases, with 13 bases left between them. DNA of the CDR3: TGCAGCGTTGACAGGGGTATATGGCAAGAGACCCAGTACTTC. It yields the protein CSVDRGIWQETQYF.

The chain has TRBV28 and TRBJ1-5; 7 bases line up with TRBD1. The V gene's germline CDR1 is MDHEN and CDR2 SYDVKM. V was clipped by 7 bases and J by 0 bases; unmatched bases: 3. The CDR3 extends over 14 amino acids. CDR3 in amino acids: CASIGTDSNQPQHF. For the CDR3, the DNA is TGTGCCAGCATCGGGACAGATAGCAATCAGCCCCAGCATTTT.